The 22 T cell receptor beta chains below come from one sample, sequenced in a study of T cell responses to AZD1222 COVID-19 vaccine. Profiling relied on immunoSEQ multiplex PCR, and the TCRdb table lists in-frame clones only, not all of them. The repertoire includes about 100,000 clones, 85% to 90% of them detected once, and 16% sits in the top ten. The material sequenced was peripheral blood, taken on day 0 of AZD1222 vaccination. These receptors all stem from an adult in good health.

V usage is TRBV7-9 and J usage is TRBJ2-7; D is ambiguous. The V and J ends lost 1 base and 2 bases respectively, with 6 bases between them. The length of the CDR3 is 13 residues. CDR1 and CDR2 from the germline V gene are SEHNR and FQNEAQ (reference sequence). The chain's CDR3 is CASSLVGPYEQYF. For the CDR3, the DNA is TGTGCCAGCAGCTTAGTAGGGCCCTACGAGCAGTACTTC.

The rearrangement links TRBV19 to TRBJ1-2, with 7 bases identical to TRBD1. Germline V gene data show CDR1 as LNHDA and CDR2 as SQIVND (reference sequence). The ends lost 3 bases at V and 6 bases at J; junction bases unmatched: 7. CDR3 length: 14 residues. CDR3 sequence reads: CASSIMTGPHGYTF. Written as DNA, the CDR3 is TGTGCCAGTAGTATCATGACAGGGCCCCATGGCTACACCTTC.

The chain joins TRBV6-6 to TRBJ1-5; D is uncertain. Per germline, CDR1 MNHNY and CDR2 SVGAGI (reference sequence). The CDR3 has 12 amino acids. V was cut by 5 bases and J by 6 bases, with 8 bases left in between. The CDR3 region has the DNA TGTGCCAGCAGTCCCCCGGGTCAGCCCCAGCATTTT. As protein: CASSPPGQPQHF.

The genes are TRBV7-3 and TRBJ2-3; D tentatively fits TRBD1 or TRBD2 (5 bases each). The CDR3 has 15 residues. CDR1 and CDR2 from the germline V gene are SGHTA and FQGTGA. V was shortened by 6 bases and J by 2 bases, with 15 bases between the two germline ends. CDR3 sequence (DNA): TGTGCCAGCAGTTCGGGACGGGGAACCACAGATACGCAGTATTTT. It yields the protein CASSSGRGTTDTQYF.

This clone has just a few counts. V usage is TRBV6-5 and J usage is TRBJ1-5; 12 bases line up with TRBD1. The germline CDR1 and CDR2 sequences are MNHEY and SVGAGI. This CDR3 has 15 residues. Losses at the gene ends were 6 bases for V and 6 bases for J; bases not matched to a gene: 6. The CDR3 here is CASRGDRGPSQPQHF. CDR3 bases: TGTGCCAGCAGGGGGGACAGGGGGCCGAGTCAGCCCCAGCATTTT.

The chain joins TRBV10-3 to TRBJ1-5, with 7 bases lining up with TRBD1. Germline trimming cut 4 bases from V and 4 bases from J; bases unmatched to any gene: 7. This CDR3 spans 15 amino acids. Per the germline V gene, CDR1 is ENHRY and CDR2 is SYGVKD. CDR3 DNA sequence: TGTGCCATCAGTGTTGACAGGGCAGGGAATCAGCCCCAGCATTTT. It encodes CAISVDRAGNQPQHF.

This clone was seen a handful of times. The V call is TRBV10-2, the J call TRBJ2-7, with TRBD2 matching over 10 bases. V was pared by 6 bases and J by 2 bases, with 13 bases of the junction left unmatched. Germline V gene data show CDR1 as WSHSY and CDR2 as SAAADI. CDR3 length: 17 amino acids. The CDR3 sequence: CASRPGTSVTQPYEQYF. CDR3 sequence (DNA): TGCGCCAGCAGACCCGGGACTAGCGTCACTCAACCCTACGAGCAGTACTTC.

V usage is TRBV28 and J usage is TRBJ1-3; the D gene is possibly TRBD1 (6 bases). Trimming pared 9 bases from V and 4 bases from J, leaving 13 bases between. Germline V gene sequence: CDR1 MDHEN, CDR2 SYDVKM. The CDR3 covers 13 residues. As DNA, the CDR3 is TGTGCCAGTAGAACAGGGTCGGGAAACACCATATATTTT. Its translation: CASRTGSGNTIYF.

V usage is TRBV6-1 and J usage is TRBJ2-2; 8 nucleotides align to TRBD2. Trimming cost V 3 bases and J 0 bases; bases outside gene matches: 3. Looked up from germline, CDR1 is MNHNS and CDR2 is SASEGT. The CDR3 contains 16 residues. The CDR3 DNA reads TGTGCCAGCAGTGATATGGGACTAGCGAACACCGGGGAGCTGTTTTTT. Its translation is CASSDMGLANTGELFF.

In its sample, this clone was seen once. This sequence joins TRBV27 and TRBJ1-5, with a possible D match to TRBD1 (5 bases). V was pared by 7 bases and J by 5 bases, with 21 bases between. The CDR3 length is 16 residues. CDR1 and CDR2 from the germline V gene are MNHEY and SMNVEV (reference sequence). Here the CDR3 reads CASNPKGPLRDQPQHF. As DNA, the CDR3 is TGTGCCAGCAACCCTAAGGGACCGTTGAGAGATCAGCCCCAGCATTTT.

The rearrangement joins TRBV18 to TRBJ1-2; D call uncertain. Looked up from germline, CDR1 is KGHSH and CDR2 is LQKENI. The CDR3 covers 15 residues. V dropped 1 base and J dropped 0 bases, with 9 bases sitting between them. The CDR3 DNA follows: TGTGCCAGCTCACCACGAACTCCTACTAACTATGGCTACACCTTC. Its translation: CASSPRTPTNYGYTF.

The CDR3 region has the DNA TGTGCCAGCTCACCCGAGTCGCCGAGCTCACCCCTCCACTTT. Translating it yields CASSPESPSSPLHF. The V and J genes are TRBV18 and TRBJ1-6, with unresolved D. Per the germline V gene, CDR1 is KGHSH and CDR2 is LQKENI. The CDR3 is made up of 14 amino acids. V lost 3 bases to trimming and J lost 10 bases, with 13 bases between them.

V gene TRBV19 combines with J gene TRBJ2-3, with no clear D. The CDR3 extends over 11 amino acids. Trimming removed 5 bases from V and 2 bases from J, with 2 bases in between. Germline lookup yields CDR1 LNHDA and CDR2 SQIVND (reference sequence). Here the CDR3 DNA reads TGTGCCAGTAGTGCCACAGATACGCAGTATTTT. Translation: CASSATDTQYF.

The sample holds a few counts of this clone. This chain links TRBV5-6 with TRBJ1-4; 11 bases map to TRBD1. The CDR3 extends over 16 amino acids. Trimming removed 5 bases from V and 6 bases from J; junction bases left unmatched: 9. The germline V gene encodes CDR1 SGHDT and CDR2 YYEEEE. DNA for the CDR3: TGTGCCAGCAGTCAGGACAGGGGGCTCCGATATGAAAAACTGTTTTTT. This gives the protein CASSQDRGLRYEKLFF.

The genes are TRBV5-1 and TRBJ1-6, with D maybe TRBD1 (6 bases). Germline CDR1 SGHRS, CDR2 YFSETQ. V was trimmed by 4 bases and J by 9 bases, leaving 17 bases between them. This CDR3 has 15 residues. CDR3 nucleotide sequence: TGCGCCAGCAGCCCCCTGACAGGTGACGCTTCACCCCTCCACTTT. It translates to CASSPLTGDASPLHF.

This rearrangement joins TRBV18 to TRBJ1-2; 9 nucleotides align to TRBD1. Trimming removed 2 bases from V and 4 bases from J; junction bases left unmatched: 8. Germline-derived CDR1 and CDR2 are KGHSH and LQKENI. The CDR3 is 16 residues long. In DNA form, the CDR3 reads TGTGCCAGCTCACCAGAGACAGGGGGTTATATCTATGGCTACACCTTC. It translates to CASSPETGGYIYGYTF.

The rearrangement links TRBV4-2 to TRBJ2-1; D is unclear. CDR1 LGHNA and CDR2 YNFKEQ come from the germline V gene. V was pared by 0 bases and J by 6 bases, with 6 bases between. The CDR3 contains 13 residues. This CDR3 is CASSQDYGNEQFF. The CDR3 DNA is TGTGCCAGCAGCCAAGATTATGGCAATGAGCAGTTCTTC.

The rearrangement joins TRBV6-5 to TRBJ1-1, with D possibly TRBD1 on 6 matching bases. The CDR3 is 15 residues long. V shed 6 bases and J shed 1 base, with 15 bases lying between them. Germline CDR1 MNHEY, CDR2 SVGAGI. Here the CDR3 DNA reads TGTGCCAGCAGGCCAGGGGTACGATGGAACACTGAAGCTTTCTTT. Amino acid sequence: CASRPGVRWNTEAFF.

V usage is TRBV6-1 and J usage is TRBJ1-2; D gene unclear. V shed 3 bases and J shed 7 bases, with 12 bases lying between them. Germline V gene lookup returns CDR1 MNHNS and CDR2 SASEGT. The CDR3 is made up of 13 amino acids. The CDR3 spells CASSDPALGGYTF. The CDR3 DNA sequence: TGTGCCAGCAGTGACCCAGCGTTGGGTGGCTACACCTTC.

The chain carries TRBV6-1 and TRBJ2-7, with D maybe TRBD1 (5 bases). V gave up 5 bases and J gave up 0 bases, with 14 bases separating them. The CDR3 runs 15 residues. The V gene's germline CDR1 is MNHNS and CDR2 SASEGT. The CDR3 sequence: CASSLSAGSSYEQYF. Here the CDR3 DNA reads TGTGCCAGCAGTTTGTCCGCAGGGTCCTCCTACGAGCAGTACTTC.

The rearrangement joins TRBV29-1 to TRBJ1-1, with TRBD1 as a possible D gene (5 bases). The CDR3 is 15 residues long. V was clipped by 8 bases and J by 0 bases, with 19 bases between them. Germline lookup yields CDR1 SQVTM and CDR2 ANQGSEA. CDR3 protein: CSTLSRAALNTEAFF. The CDR3 DNA follows: TGCAGCACTCTGAGCAGGGCCGCTTTGAACACTGAAGCTTTCTTT.

This chain links TRBV11-3 with TRBJ1-1, with TRBD1 as a possible D gene (6 bases). V shed 1 base and J shed 2 bases, with 11 bases lying between them. The CDR3 covers 15 residues. Germline loops: CDR1 SGHNT, CDR2 YENEEA. The DNA of the CDR3 is TGTGCCAGCAGCTTAGGGGAGGGGACAAACACTGAAGCTTTCTTT. Amino acids: CASSLGEGTNTEAFF.